This T cell receptor (beta chain) was retrieved from a study of Ad26.COV2.S vaccination and SARS-CoV-2 variants. As for this clone: Its target is not known.

The V gene end was trimmed by 5 bases and the J gene end by 4 bases; junction bases not matched to a gene: 11. Per germline, CDR1 MGHRA and CDR2 YSYEKL. The CDR3 extends over 16 amino acids. Study results and caveats: TCR breadth and depth estimates may have understated total T cell responses. A substantial breadth of spike-specific CD8+ and CD4+ T cell responses after vaccination has been reported.

TCRdb keeps only in-frame clones here, not all; method: immunoSEQ multiplex PCR. Of 400,000 to 450,000 clones in the sample, 92% were seen once. Sample treatment: some 20 received Ad26.COV2.S at low or high dose, single or two shots; roughly five received placebo; per-sample allocation not given. Sampling was performed 63 days after the first vaccine or placebo injection. An Ad26 vector carrying the Wuhan-strain SARS-CoV-2 spike served as the vaccine. The sequence derives from a person between 18 and 60 years old who received the Ad26.COV2.S COVID-19 vaccine or a placebo. Specimen: peripheral blood, collected in a trial of Ad26.COV2.S vaccine versus placebo. The rearrangement joins TRBV4-1 to TRBJ2-5; 9 bases match TRBD2. The CDR3: CASSNVAGLALETQYF. CDR3 nucleotides: TGCGCCAGCAGCAACGTCGCGGGACTAGCTTTAGAGACCCAGTACTTC.